This T cell receptor (beta chain) was captured in a study of blood T cell repertoires in COVID-19. At the level of the study: The United States, Italy and Spain provided the acute and convalescent COVID-19 samples. The analysed material was cDNA or gDNA that came from T cells, B-cell-depleted T cells, or PBMCs.

The authors' processing: Reference gene primer amplification gave estimated nucleated cell counts. Assay used: immunoSEQ multiplex PCR; TCRdb lists only in-frame clones, some missing. Clone size and V and J calls were adopted from that table, with D and trimming inferred from the DNA. The table records 95,000 to 110,000 clones, around 90% of them present only once. This clone showed up just a few times. The sequencing input was peripheral blood. The TCR was taken from a woman aged 55-70 years with acute or convalescent COVID-19.

CDR3 sequence: CASSQRGGDTEAFF. In nucleotides, the CDR3 is TGCGCCAGCAGCCAAAGGGGGGGGGACACTGAAGCTTTCTTT. The gene calls are TRBV4-1 and TRBJ1-1, with TRBD1 as a possible D gene (6 bases). Germline loops: CDR1 MGHRA, CDR2 YSYEKL. Trimming removed 2 bases from V and 3 bases from J, with 10 bases in between. This CDR3 has 14 amino acids.